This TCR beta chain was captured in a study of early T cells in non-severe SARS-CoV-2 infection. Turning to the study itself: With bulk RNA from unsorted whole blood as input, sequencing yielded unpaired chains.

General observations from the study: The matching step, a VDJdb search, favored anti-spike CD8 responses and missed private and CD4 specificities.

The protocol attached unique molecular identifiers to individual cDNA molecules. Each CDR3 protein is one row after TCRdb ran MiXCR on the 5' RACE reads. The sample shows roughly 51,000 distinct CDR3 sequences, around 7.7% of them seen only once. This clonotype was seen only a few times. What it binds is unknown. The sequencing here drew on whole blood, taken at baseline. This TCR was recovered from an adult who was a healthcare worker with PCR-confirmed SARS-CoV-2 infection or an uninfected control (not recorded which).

CDR3 nucleotides: TGTGCCAGCAGCTTGTACTCCACAGATACGCAGTATTTT. As protein: CASSLYSTDTQYF. The chain has TRBV5-4 and TRBJ2-3; D call uncertain. Germline CDR1 and CDR2: SGHNT and YYREEE (reference sequence). The CDR3 totals 13 residues. Trimming removed 1 base from V and 2 bases from J, with 5 bases in between.